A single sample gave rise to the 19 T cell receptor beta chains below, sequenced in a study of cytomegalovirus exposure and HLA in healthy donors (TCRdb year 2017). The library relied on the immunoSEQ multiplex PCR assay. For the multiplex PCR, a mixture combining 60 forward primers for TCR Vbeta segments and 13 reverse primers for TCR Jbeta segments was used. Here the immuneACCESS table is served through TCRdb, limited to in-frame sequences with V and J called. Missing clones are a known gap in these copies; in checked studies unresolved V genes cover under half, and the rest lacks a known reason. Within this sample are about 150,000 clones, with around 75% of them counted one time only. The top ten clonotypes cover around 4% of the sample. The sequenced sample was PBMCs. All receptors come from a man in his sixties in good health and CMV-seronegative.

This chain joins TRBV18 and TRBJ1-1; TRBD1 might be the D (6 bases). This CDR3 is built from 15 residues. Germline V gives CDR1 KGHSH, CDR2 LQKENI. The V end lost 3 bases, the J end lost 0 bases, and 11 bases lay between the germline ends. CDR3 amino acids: CASSPAGALNTEAFF. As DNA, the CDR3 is TGTGCCAGCTCACCCGCGGGGGCCCTGAACACTGAAGCTTTCTTT.

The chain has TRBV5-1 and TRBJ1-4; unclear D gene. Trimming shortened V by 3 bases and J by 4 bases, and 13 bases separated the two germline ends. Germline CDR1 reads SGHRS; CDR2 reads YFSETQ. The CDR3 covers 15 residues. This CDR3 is CASSSGSPVNEKLFF. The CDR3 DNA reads TGCGCCAGCAGCTCCGGGTCGCCCGTTAATGAAAAACTGTTTTTT. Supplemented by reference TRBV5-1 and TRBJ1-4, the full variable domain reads KAGVTQTPRYLIKTRGQQVTLSCSPISGHRSVSWYQQTPGQGLQFLFEYFSETQRNKGNFPGRFSGRQFSNSRSEMNVSTLELGDSALYLCASSSGSPVNEKLFFGSGTQLSVL.

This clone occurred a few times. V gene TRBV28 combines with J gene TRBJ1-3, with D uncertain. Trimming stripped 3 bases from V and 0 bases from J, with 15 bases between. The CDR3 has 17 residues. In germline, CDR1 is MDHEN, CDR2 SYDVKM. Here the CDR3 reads CASSFLRQVDSGNTIYF. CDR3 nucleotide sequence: TGTGCCAGCAGTTTCCTCCGCCAGGTAGACTCTGGAAACACCATATATTTT.

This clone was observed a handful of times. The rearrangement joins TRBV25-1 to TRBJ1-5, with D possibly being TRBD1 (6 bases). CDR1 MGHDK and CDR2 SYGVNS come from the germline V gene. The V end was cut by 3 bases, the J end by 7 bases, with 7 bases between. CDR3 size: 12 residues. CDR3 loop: CASSEGAQPQHF. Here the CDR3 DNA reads TGTGCCAGCAGTGAGGGGGCCCAGCCCCAGCATTTT.

Here the CDR3 reads CASSDRTGGTGELFF. The CDR3 DNA follows: TGTGCCAGCAGTGACAGGACAGGGGGGACCGGGGAGCTGTTTTTT. The V and J genes are TRBV2 and TRBJ2-2, with 10 bases lining up with TRBD1. V lost 3 bases and J lost 5; bases outside the gene matches: 3. The CDR3 loop spans 15 amino acids. Germline CDR1 reads SNHLY; CDR2 reads FYNNEI.

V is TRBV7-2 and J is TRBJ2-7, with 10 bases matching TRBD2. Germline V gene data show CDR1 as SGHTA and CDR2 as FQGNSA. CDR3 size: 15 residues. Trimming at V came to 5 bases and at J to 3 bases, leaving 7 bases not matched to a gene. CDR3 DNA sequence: TGTGCCAGCAGCCCCCGGACTAGCGGCCGCTACGAGCAGTACTTC. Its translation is CASSPRTSGRYEQYF.

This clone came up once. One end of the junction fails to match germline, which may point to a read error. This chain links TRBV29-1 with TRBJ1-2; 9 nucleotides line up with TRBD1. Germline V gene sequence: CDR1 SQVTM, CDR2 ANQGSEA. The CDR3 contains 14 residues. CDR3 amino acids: CSVDKTGGSYGYPF. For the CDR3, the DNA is TGCAGCGTTGATAAGACAGGGGGTTCCTATGGCTACCCCTTC.

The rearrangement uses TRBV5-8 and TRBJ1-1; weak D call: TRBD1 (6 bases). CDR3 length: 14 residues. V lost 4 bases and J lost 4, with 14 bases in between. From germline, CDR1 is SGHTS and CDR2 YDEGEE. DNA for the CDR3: TGTGCCAGCAGCCCCGGGACACTGGCCACTGAAGCTTTCTTT. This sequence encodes CASSPGTLATEAFF.

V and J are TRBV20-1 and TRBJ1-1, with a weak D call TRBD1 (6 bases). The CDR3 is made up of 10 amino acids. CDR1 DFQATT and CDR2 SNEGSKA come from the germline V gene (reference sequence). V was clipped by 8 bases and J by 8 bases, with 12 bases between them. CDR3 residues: CSPYREEAFF. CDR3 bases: TGCAGTCCATACAGGGAAGAAGCTTTCTTT.

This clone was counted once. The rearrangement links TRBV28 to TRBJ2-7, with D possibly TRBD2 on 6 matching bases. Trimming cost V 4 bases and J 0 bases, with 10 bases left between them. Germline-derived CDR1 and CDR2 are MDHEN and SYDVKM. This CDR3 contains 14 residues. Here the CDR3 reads CASSSVAVSYEQYF. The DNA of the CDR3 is TGTGCCAGCAGTTCCGTAGCGGTCTCCTACGAGCAGTACTTC.

The CDR3 region has the DNA TGTGCCAGCAGTTTTTTGGCGGGGTTAAACAATGAGCAGTTCTTC. Its protein is CASSFLAGLNNEQFF. The chain uses TRBV27 and TRBJ2-1; a weak D match, TRBD2 (6 bases). This CDR3 contains 15 residues. Deletions cut 3 bases from V and 5 bases from J, with 14 bases between. From germline, CDR1 is MNHEY and CDR2 SMNVEV (reference sequence).

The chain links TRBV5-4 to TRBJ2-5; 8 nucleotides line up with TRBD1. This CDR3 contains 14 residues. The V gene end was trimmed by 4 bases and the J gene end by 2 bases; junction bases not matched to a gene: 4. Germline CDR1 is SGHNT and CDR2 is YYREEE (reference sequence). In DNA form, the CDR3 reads TGTGCCAGCAGCCTCGGGACAGGTCAAGAGACCCAGTACTTC. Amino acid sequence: CASSLGTGQETQYF. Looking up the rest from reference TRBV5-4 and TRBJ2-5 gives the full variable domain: ETGVTQSPTHLIKTRGQQVTLRCSSQSGHNTVSWYQQALGQGPQFIFQYYREEENGRGNFPPRFSGLQFPNYSSELNVNALELDDSALYLCASSLGTGQETQYFGPGTRLLVL.

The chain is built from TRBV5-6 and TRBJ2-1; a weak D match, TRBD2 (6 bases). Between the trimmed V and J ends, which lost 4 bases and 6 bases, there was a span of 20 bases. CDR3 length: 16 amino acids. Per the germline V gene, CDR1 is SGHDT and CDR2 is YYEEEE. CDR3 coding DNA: TGTGCCAGCAGCCCCCTTGGGAGCGGGTATTCCAATGAGCAGTTCTTC. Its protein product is CASSPLGSGYSNEQFF.

CDR3 DNA sequence: TGTGCCAGCAGACTACAGGGGGCTGAGACCCAGTACTTC. It specifies CASRLQGAETQYF. The rearrangement uses TRBV27 and TRBJ2-5; 9 nucleotides match TRBD1. V shed 6 bases, J shed 5 bases, and the junction held 4 bases outside the gene matches. Germline V gene lookup returns CDR1 MNHEY and CDR2 SMNVEV (reference sequence). The CDR3 is made up of 13 amino acids.

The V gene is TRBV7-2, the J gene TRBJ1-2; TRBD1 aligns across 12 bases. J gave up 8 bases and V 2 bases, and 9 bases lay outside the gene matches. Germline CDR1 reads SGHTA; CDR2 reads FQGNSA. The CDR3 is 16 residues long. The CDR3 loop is CASSLSKGQGASGYTF. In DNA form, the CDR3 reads TGTGCCAGCAGCTTATCTAAGGGACAGGGGGCGTCCGGCTACACCTTC.

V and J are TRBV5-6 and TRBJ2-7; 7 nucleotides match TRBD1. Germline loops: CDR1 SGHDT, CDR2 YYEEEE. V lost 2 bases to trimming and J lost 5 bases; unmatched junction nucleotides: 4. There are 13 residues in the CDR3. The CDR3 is CASSLRGRDEQYF. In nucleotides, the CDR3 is TGTGCCAGCAGCTTAAGGGGGCGGGACGAGCAGTACTTC.

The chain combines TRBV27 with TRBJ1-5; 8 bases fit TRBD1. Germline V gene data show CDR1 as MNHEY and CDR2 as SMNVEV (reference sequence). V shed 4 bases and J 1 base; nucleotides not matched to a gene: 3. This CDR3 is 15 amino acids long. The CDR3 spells CASSSGGESNQPQHF. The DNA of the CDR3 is TGTGCCAGCAGTTCAGGGGGCGAGAGCAATCAGCCCCAGCATTTT.

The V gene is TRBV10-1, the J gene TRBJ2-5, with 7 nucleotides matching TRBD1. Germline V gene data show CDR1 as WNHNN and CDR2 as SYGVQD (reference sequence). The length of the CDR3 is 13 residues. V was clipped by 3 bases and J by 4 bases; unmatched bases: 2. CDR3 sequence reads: CASSEYRGETQYF. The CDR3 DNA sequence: TGCGCCAGCAGTGAATACAGGGGAGAGACCCAGTACTTC.

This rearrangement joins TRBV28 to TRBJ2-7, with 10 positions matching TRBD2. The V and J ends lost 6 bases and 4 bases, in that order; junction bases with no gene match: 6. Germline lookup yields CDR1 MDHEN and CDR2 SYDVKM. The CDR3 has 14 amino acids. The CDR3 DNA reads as TGTGCCAGCAGCCGCGGAGCGGGAGGGTACGAGCAGTACTTC. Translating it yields CASSRGAGGYEQYF.